This record concerns one TCR beta chain sequence. Its matching antigen is unknown. The data derive from a study of response to subunit inactivated influenza vaccine. TCRdb ran MiXCR on the RT-PCR reads and lists one entry per CDR3 protein. The table has around 520,000 distinct CDR3 sequences, approximately 12% seen once. General study findings and limits: Authors suggested each seasonal influenza vaccination recruits few new T cells.

The ends lost 4 bases at V and 4 bases at J; junction bases unmatched: 11. The CDR3 is made up of 17 amino acids. From germline, CDR1 is MDHEN and CDR2 SYDVKM. This TCR came from a man between 50 and 59 years old who received an inactivated influenza vaccine. The V gene is TRBV28, the J gene TRBJ2-2; 8 bases map to TRBD1. Material: PBMCs from blood, obtained on the day of vaccination. CDR3 in amino acids: CASSYPQGTGPTGELFF. The CDR3 DNA reads TGTGCCAGCAGTTACCCCCAGGGGACAGGTCCCACCGGGGAGCTGTTTTTT.